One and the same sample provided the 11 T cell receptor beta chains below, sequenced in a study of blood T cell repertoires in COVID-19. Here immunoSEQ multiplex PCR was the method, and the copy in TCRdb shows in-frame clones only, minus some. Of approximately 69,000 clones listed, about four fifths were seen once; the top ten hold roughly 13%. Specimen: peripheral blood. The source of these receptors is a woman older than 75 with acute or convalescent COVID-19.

The CDR3 spells CASRPQMNTEAFF. CDR3 in DNA: TGTGCCAGCAGGCCCCAGATGAACACTGAAGCTTTCTTT. The chain combines TRBV2 with TRBJ1-1, with D hard to call. Deletions cut 6 bases from V and 0 bases from J, with 8 bases between. CDR1 is SNHLY, CDR2 FYNNEI, per germline. This CDR3 contains 13 residues.

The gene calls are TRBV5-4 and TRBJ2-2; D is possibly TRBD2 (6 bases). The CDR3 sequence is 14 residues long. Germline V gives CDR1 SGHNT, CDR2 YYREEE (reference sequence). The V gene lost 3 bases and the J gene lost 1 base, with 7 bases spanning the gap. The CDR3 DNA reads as TGTGCCAGCAGCTGGGACTTGAACACCGGGGAGCTGTTTTTT. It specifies CASSWDLNTGELFF.

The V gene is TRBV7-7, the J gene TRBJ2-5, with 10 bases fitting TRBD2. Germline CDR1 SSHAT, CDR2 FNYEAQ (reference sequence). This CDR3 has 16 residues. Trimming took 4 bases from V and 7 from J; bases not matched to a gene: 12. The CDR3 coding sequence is TGTGCCAGCAGCTCCCTTAATAGCGGGAGGACGGTGACCCAGTACTTC. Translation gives CASSSLNSGRTVTQYF.

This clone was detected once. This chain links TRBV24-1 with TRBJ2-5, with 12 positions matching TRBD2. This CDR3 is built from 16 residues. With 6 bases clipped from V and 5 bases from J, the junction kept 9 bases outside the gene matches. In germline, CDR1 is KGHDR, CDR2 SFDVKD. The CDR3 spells CATSLASGRAGETQYF. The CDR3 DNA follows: TGTGCCACCAGTTTGGCTAGCGGGAGGGCCGGGGAGACCCAGTACTTC.

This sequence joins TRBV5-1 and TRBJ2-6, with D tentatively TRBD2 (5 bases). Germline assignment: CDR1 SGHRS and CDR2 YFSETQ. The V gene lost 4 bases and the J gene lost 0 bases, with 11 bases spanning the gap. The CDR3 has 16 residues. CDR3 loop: CASSPPRGSGANVLTF. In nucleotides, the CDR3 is TGCGCCAGCAGCCCGCCTCGGGGCTCTGGGGCCAACGTCCTGACTTTC.

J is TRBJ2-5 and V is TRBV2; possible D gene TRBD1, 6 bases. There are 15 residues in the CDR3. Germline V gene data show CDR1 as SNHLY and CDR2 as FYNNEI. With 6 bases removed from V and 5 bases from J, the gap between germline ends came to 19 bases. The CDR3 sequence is CASRDKPGHYETQYF. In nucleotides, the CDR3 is TGTGCCAGCAGGGACAAACCGGGACATTATGAGACCCAGTACTTC.

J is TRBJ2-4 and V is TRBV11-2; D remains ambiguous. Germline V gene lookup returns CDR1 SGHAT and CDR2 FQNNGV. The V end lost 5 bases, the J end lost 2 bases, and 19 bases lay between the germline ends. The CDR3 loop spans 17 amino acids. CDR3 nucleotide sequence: TGTGCCAGCAGCCCTAGGAGTAGCTCCATTACCAAAAACATTCAGTACTTC. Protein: CASSPRSSSITKNIQYF.

CDR3 DNA sequence: TGTGCCAGTAGCCACAGGGGCACAGATACGCAGTATTTT. Protein product: CASSHRGTDTQYF. The V gene is TRBV19, the J gene TRBJ2-3; tentatively, D is TRBD1 (6 bases). The CDR3 runs to 13 residues. Germline V lookup: CDR1 LNHDA, CDR2 SQIVND (reference sequence). The germline V and J ends were trimmed by 6 bases and 1 base, with 8 bases remaining between them.

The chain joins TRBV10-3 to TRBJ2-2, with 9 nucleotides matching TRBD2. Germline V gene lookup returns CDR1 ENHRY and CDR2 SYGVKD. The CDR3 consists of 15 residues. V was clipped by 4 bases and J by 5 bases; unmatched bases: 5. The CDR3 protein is CAISGAGGRTGELFF. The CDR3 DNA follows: TGTGCCATCAGTGGAGCGGGAGGCAGGACCGGGGAGCTGTTTTTT.

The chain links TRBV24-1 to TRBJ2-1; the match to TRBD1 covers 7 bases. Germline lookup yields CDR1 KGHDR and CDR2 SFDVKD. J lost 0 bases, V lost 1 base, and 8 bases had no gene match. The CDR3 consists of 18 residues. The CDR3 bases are TGTGCCACCAGTGATTTTAAAGTGAGACAGGGCTCCTACAATGAGCAGTTCTTC. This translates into CATSDFKVRQGSYNEQFF.

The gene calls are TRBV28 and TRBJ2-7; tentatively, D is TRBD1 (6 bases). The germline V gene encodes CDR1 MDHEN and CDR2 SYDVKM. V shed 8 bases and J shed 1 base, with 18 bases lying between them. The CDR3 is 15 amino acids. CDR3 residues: CASARPPTGSYEQYF. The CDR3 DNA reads TGTGCCAGCGCCCGACCCCCCACAGGGTCCTACGAGCAGTACTTC.